This T cell receptor beta chain was identified in a study of tumor and adjacent non-tumor tissue in lung cancer. At the level of the study: There were approximately twelve adenocarcinoma, a couple of squamous cell carcinoma and 1 small cell lung cancer cases.

Worth noting for this clonotype: Antigen specificity is unknown. Compared with germline, one end of the junction differs, possibly owing to a read error.

Study-wide findings and caveats: In normal lung, the top 100 clones were significantly more dominant than in tumor. Compared with tumor, normal lung showed significantly lower TCR diversity.

TCRbeta libraries were built with three rounds of nested PCR, modified from ARM-PCR. TCRdb re-analysed the multiplex PCR reads in MiXCR, keeping a single row per CDR3 protein. Of some 70,000 distinct CDR3 sequences listed, roughly 70% are singletons. The CDR3 length is 15 residues. RNA was extracted from bulk tissue without any cell sorting. More than 3 cm separated this lung sample from the edge of the tumor. Donors were chemotherapy-naive, newly diagnosed lung cancer surgical patients in China, August–November 2014. What was sequenced was distant non-tumor lung tissue. The gene calls are TRBV12-3 or TRBV12-4 and TRBJ2-2, with 14 bases matching TRBD2. This receptor was obtained from a woman aged 45-60 years with non-small cell lung cancer. For the CDR3, the DNA is TGTGCCAGCACCGGGACTAGCGGGAGTGCCGGGGAGCTGTCGTTT. Protein: CASTGTSGSAGELSF.